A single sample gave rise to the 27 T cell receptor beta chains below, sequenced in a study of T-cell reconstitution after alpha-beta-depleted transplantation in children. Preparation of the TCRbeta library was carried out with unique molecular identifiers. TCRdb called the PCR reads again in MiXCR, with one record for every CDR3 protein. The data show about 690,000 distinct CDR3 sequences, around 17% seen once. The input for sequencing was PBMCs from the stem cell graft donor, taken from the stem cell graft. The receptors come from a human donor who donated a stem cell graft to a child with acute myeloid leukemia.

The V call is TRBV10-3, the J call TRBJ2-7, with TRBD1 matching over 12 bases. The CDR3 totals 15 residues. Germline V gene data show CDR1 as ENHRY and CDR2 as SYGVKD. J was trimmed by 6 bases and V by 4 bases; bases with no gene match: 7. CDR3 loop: CAISGTGTGGPEQYF. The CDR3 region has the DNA TGTGCCATCAGTGGAACCGGGACAGGGGGCCCCGAGCAGTACTTC.

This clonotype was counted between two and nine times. In DNA form, the CDR3 reads TGTGCCAGCTCGTCGTTGGGGGGGCCGCAGTTCTTC. It specifies CASSSLGGPQFF. This rearrangement joins TRBV18 to TRBJ2-1; a possible D gene is TRBD2 (7 bases). With 6 bases removed from V and 12 bases from J, the gap between germline ends came to 15 bases. Germline V lookup: CDR1 KGHSH, CDR2 LQKENI. The CDR3 length is 12 residues.

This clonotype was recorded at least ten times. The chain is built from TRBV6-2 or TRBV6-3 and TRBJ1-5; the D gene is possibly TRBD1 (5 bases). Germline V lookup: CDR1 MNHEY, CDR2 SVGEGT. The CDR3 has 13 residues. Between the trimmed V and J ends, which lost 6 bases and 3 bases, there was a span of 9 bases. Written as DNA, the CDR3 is TGTGCCAGCAGGAGGGACGCCAATCAGCCCCAGCATTTT. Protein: CASRRDANQPQHF.

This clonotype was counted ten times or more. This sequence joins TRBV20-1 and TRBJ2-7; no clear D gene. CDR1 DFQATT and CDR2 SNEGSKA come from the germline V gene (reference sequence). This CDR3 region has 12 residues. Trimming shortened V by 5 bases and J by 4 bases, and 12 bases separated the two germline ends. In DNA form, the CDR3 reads TGCAGTGCTGTACAGTCGCAATACGAGCAGTACTTC. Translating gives CSAVQSQYEQYF.

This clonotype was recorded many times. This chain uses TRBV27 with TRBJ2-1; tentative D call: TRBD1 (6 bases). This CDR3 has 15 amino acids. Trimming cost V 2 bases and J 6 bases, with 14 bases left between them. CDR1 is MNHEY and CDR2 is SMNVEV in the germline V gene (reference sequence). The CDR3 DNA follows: TGTGCCAGCAGTTTAAGCCAGGGGAGCCTCAATGAGCAGTTCTTC. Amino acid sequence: CASSLSQGSLNEQFF.

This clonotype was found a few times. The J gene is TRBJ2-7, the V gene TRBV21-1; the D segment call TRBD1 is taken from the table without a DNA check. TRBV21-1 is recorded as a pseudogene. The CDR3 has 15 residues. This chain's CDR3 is CASSKRDDFSYEQYV. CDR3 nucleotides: TGTGCCAGCAGCAAACGGGATGACTTTTCCTACGAGCAGTACGTC.

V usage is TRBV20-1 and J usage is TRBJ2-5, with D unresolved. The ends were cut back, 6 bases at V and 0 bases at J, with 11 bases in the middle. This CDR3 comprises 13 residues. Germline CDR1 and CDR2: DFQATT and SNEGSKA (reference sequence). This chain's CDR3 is CSAVGRDQETQYF. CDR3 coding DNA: TGCAGTGCCGTTGGACGGGACCAAGAGACCCAGTACTTC.

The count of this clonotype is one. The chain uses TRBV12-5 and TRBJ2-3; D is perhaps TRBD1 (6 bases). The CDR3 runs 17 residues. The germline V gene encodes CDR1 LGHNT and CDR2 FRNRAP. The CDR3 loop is CARSPGPGRRGGDTQYF. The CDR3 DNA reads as TGTGCCCGCAGCCCAGGCCCCGGGCGCCGAGGGGGAGATACGCAGTATTTT.

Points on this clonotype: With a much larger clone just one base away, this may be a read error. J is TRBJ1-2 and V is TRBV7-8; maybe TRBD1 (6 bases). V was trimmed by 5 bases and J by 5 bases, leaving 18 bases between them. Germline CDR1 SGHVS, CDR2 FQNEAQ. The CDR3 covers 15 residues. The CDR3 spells CASSQDGDTAYGYTF. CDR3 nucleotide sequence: TGTGCCAGCAGCCAGGACGGGGACACGGCATATGGCTACACCTTC.

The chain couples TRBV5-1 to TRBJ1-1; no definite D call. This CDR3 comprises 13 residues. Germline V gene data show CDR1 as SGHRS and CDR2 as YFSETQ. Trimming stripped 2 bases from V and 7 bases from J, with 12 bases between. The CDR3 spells CASSFRGSGEAFF. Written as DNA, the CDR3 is TGCGCCAGCAGCTTCCGAGGATCGGGTGAAGCTTTCTTT.

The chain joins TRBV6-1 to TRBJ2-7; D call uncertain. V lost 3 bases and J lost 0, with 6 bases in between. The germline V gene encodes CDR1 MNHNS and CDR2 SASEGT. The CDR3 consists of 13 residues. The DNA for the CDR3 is TGTGCCAGCAGTGAGAGGACCTCCTACGAGCAGTACGTC. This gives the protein CASSERTSYEQYV.

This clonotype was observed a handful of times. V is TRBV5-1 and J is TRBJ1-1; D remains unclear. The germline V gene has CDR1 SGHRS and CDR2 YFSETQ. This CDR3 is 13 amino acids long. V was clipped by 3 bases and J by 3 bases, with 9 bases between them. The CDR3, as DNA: TGCGCCAGCAGCTCCTGGGGTCACACTGAAGCTTTCTTT. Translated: CASSSWGHTEAFF. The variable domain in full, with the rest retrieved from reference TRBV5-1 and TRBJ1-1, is KAGVTQTPRYLIKTRGQQVTLSCSPISGHRSVSWYQQTPGQGLQFLFEYFSETQRNKGNFPGRFSGRQFSNSRSEMNVSTLELGDSALYLCASSSWGHTEAFFGQGTRLTVV.

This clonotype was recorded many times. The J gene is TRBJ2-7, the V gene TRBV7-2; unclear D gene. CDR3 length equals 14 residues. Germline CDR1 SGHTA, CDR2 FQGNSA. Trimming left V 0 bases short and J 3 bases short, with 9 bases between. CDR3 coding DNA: TGTGCCAGCAGCTTAGCGCCGTTAGTCTACGAGCAGTACTTC. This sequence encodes CASSLAPLVYEQYF.

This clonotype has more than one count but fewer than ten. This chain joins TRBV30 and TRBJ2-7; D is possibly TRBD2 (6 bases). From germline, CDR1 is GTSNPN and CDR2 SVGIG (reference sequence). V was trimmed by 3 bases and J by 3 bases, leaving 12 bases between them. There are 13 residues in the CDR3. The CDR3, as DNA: TGTGCCTGGAGAGGGACTGCACACTACGAGCAGTACTTC. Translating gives CAWRGTAHYEQYF.

CDR3 sequence (DNA): TGTGCCAGCAGCCGGACTAGCGGTCTCGGGGAGCTGTTTTTT. This codes for CASSRTSGLGELFF. V usage is TRBV4-2 and J usage is TRBJ2-2, with 10 bases that match TRBD2. This CDR3 spans 14 amino acids. The J segment lost 7 bases and the V segment lost 4 bases, leaving 3 bases of the junction unmatched. Germline CDR1 reads LGHNA; CDR2 reads YNFKEQ.

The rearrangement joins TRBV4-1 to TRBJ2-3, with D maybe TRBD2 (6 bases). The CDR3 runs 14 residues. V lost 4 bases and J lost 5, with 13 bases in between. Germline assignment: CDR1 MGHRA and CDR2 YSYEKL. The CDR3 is CASSLEGREDTQYF. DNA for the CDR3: TGCGCCAGCAGCCTTGAAGGGCGGGAAGATACGCAGTATTTT.

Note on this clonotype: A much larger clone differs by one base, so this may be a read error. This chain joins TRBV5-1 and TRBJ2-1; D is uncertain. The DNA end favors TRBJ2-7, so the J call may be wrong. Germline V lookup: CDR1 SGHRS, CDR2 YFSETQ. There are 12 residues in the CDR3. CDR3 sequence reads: CASSLSTREQYF. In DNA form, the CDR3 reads TGCGCCAGCAGCTTGTCAACGCGTGAGCAGTACTTC.

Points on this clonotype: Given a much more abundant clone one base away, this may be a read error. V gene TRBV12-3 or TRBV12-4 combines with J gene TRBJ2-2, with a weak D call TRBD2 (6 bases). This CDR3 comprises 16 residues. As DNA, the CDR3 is TGTGCCAGCAAGGTGGAGGGAGCCCCGATCACCCGGGAGCTGTTTTTT. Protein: CASKVEGAPITRELFF.

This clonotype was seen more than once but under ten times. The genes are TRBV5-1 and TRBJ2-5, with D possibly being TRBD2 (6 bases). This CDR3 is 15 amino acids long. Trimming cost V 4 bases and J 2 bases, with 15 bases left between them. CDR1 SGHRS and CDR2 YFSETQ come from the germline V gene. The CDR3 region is CASSPGLWQQETQYF. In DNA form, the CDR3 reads TGCGCCAGCAGCCCGGGACTCTGGCAGCAAGAGACCCAGTACTTC.

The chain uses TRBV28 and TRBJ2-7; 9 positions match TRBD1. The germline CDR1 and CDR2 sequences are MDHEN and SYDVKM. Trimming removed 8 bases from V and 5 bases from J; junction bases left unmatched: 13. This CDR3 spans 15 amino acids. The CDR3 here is CASPPRGQGLHEQYV. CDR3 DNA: TGTGCCAGCCCCCCACGGGGACAGGGTTTACACGAGCAGTACGTC.

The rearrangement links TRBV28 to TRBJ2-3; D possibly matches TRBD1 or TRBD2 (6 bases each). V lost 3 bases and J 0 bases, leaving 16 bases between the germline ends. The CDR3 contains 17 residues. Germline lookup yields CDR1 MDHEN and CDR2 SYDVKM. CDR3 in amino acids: CASSLAGGGASTDTQYF. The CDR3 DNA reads TGTGCCAGCAGTTTGGCCGGGGGCGGGGCTAGCACAGATACGCAGTATTTT.

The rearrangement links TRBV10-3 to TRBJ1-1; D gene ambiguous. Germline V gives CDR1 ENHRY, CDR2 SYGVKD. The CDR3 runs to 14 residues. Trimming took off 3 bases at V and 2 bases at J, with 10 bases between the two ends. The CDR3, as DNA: TGTGCCATCAGTGAATCTGAGGGCAACACTGAAGCTTTCTTT. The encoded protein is CAISESEGNTEAFF.

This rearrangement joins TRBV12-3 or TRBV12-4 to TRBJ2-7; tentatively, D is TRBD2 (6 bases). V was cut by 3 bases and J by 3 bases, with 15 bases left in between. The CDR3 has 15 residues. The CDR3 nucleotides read TGTGCCAGCAGTTTGCGGGGTCGTACTAACTACGAGCAGTACTTC. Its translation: CASSLRGRTNYEQYF.

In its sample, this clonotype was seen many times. The CDR3 DNA is TGCAGTGCCCTTACAGGGACTAACTATGGCTACACCTTC. It specifies CSALTGTNYGYTF. This chain joins TRBV20-1 and TRBJ1-2, with D possibly matching TRBD1 (6 bases). The CDR3 spans 13 residues. Germline assignment: CDR1 DFQATT and CDR2 SNEGSKA (reference sequence). Trimming took off 6 bases at V and 0 bases at J, with 11 bases between the two ends.

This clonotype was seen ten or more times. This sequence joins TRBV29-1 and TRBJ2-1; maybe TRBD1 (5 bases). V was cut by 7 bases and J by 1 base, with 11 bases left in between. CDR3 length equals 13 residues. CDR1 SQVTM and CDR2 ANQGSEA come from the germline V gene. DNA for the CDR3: TGCAGCGAACTAAAGGGGTCCTACAATGAGCAGTTCTTC. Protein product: CSELKGSYNEQFF.

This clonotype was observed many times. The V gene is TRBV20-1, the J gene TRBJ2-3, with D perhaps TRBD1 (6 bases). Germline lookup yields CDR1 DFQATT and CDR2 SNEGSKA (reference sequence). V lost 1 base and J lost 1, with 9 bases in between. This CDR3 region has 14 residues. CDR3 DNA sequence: TGCAGTGCTAGAGGCCGACAGGGCACAGATACGCAGTATTTT. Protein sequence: CSARGRQGTDTQYF.

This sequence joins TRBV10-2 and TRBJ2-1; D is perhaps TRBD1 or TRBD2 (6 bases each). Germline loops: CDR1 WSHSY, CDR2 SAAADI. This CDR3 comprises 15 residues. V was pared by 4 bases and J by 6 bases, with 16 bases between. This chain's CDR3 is CASSGAGGGGNEQFF. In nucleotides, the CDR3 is TGCGCCAGCAGTGGGGCAGGAGGGGGAGGCAATGAGCAGTTCTTC.